This section outlines one T cell receptor beta chain sequence together with its context. This receptor's antigen is unknown. Within one base of it there is no much larger clone, and no base qualities were kept. The data derive from a study of cytomegalovirus exposure and HLA in healthy donors (dated by TCRdb to between 2016 and 2019). At the level of the whole study: According to a later analysis, one platform produced both the 120 validation repertoires and the 550 to 800 repertoires of the first cohort. The study aimed to test whether signatures of past pathogen exposure could be identified by cataloging public T cell receptors. To predict cytomegalovirus infection status, the study brought together high-throughput TCR immunosequencing, statistical association of individual TCRs with disease status, and machine learning. A separate validation cohort of roughly 110 different subjects was used in addition to the roughly 620-subject first cohort.

Results and caveats for the whole study, not just this receptor: In a later analysis, TCRs clustered in the first cohort were found to also tend to co-occur in the roughly 130 validation repertoires, with 85% to 95% of cluster scores above 0. The authors suggested that the approach could potentially be generalized to other disease states and immunological phenotypes. In vitro tests confirmed that a few of the cytomegalovirus-associated TCR beta chains recognize cytomegalovirus antigens. While some public TCRs were present in many individuals, most TCR sequences turned up only very rarely across donors. The study gave a list of about 160 TCR beta chains associated with cytomegalovirus. In both the original and validation cohorts, the classifier was reported to diagnose cytomegalovirus status with high specificity and sensitivity. A later analysis had no HLA typing for the validation cohort, so co-occurrence there was scored across all 110 or so repertoires.

Libraries came from the immunoSEQ multiplex PCR assay. The original pipeline was this. A statistical classification framework was developed to diagnose cytomegalovirus status using the catalog of TCR beta chain sequences. In its TCRdb copy, this immuneACCESS table keeps in-frame sequences only and misses some clones. Where compared with another copy, unresolved V genes explain less than half of these, and the others have no known cause. V and J calls and clone size are as listed in that table; D and trimming were resolved from the DNA. For this sample the table gives 150,000 to 200,000 clones, of which about 81% were detected only once. The leading ten clones occupy about 1.2% of the sample. The V end loses 0 bases and the J end loses 7 bases, and a stretch of 16 bases separates them. From the germline V gene, CDR1 is SGHRS and CDR2 is YFSETQ. The CDR3 sequence holds 16 residues, the cysteine and phenylalanine included. CDR3 DNA is the only sequence kept; it has 48 bases, read in frame from the first base.

The donors were included in the validation cohort of 120 subjects, a group kept apart from the roughly 730-subject first cohort. This chain is built from TRBV5-1 and TRBJ2-2; TRBD1 is possibly the D segment (5 matching bases). What was sequenced was PBMCs. The sequence was collected from a woman in her 30s in good health and CMV-seronegative. The DNA is TGCGCCAGCAGCTTGGGTCAGGGCAGGAGTCTCGGGGAGCTGTTTTTT. Translated, it reads CASSLGQGRSLGELFF.